The 16 T cell receptor beta chains below come from one sample, sequenced in a study of blood T cell repertoires in COVID-19. Method: immunoSEQ multiplex PCR; TCRdb's copy keeps in-frame clones and lacks some. There are some 190,000 clones in the sample; approximately 88% occur only once, and 3% to 3.5% lies in the top ten. Sample: PBMCs or T cells enriched from blood (not recorded which). The origin of the receptors is a young woman who had recovered from COVID-19.

This chain uses TRBV10-3 with TRBJ1-5, with no clear D. From germline, CDR1 is ENHRY and CDR2 SYGVKD. CDR3 length: 16 residues. The V gene lost 0 bases and the J gene lost 7 bases, with 16 bases spanning the gap. The chain's CDR3 is CAISESDQLGKQPQHF. Written as DNA, the CDR3 is TGTGCCATCAGTGAGTCAGACCAACTAGGGAAACAGCCCCAGCATTTT.

The rearrangement joins TRBV18 to TRBJ1-6; D is uncertain. This CDR3 is 15 amino acids long. Germline CDR1 is KGHSH and CDR2 is LQKENI. Deletions cut 0 bases from V and 8 bases from J, with 11 bases between. CDR3 protein: CASSPPKGVDSPLHF. CDR3 bases: TGTGCCAGCTCACCACCCAAGGGAGTAGATTCACCCCTCCACTTT.

This clone has a handful of counts. The chain combines TRBV28 with TRBJ1-4, with TRBD1 matching 7 bases. The trim removed 4 bases at V and 7 bases at J, leaving 15 bases unmatched. CDR3 length: 17 amino acids. Germline V CDR1 and CDR2: MDHEN, SYDVKM. CDR3 region: CASSSTSQGMKGEKLFF. CDR3 sequence (DNA): TGTGCCAGCAGTTCTACATCACAGGGGATGAAAGGTGAAAAACTGTTTTTT. Full variable domain (missing parts from reference TRBV28 and TRBJ1-4): DVKVTQSSRYLVKRTGEKVFLECVQDMDHENMFWYRQDPGLGLRLIYFSYDVKMKEKGDIPEGYSVSREKKERFSLILESASTNQTSMYLCASSSTSQGMKGEKLFFGSGTQLSVL.

The chain has TRBV3-1 (or the pseudogene TRBV3-2) and TRBJ2-5, with 9 nucleotides matching TRBD2. This CDR3 comprises 15 residues. The V gene end was trimmed by 1 base and the J gene end by 7 bases; junction bases not matched to a gene: 7. Germline V gene sequence: CDR1 LGHDT, CDR2 YNNKEL (reference sequence). The CDR3 loop is CASSQVLAGLGTQYF. The CDR3, as DNA: TGTGCCAGCAGCCAAGTTCTAGCGGGACTAGGGACCCAGTACTTC.

The rearrangement joins TRBV6-5 to TRBJ1-5; 9 nucleotides agree with TRBD1. The junction had 7 bases not matched to a gene; V was cut back by 6 bases and J by 4 bases. The CDR3 contains 15 residues. From germline, CDR1 is MNHEY and CDR2 SVGAGI. The CDR3 protein is CASSINRGLNQPQHF. CDR3 sequence (DNA): TGTGCCAGCAGCATAAACAGGGGGCTTAATCAGCCCCAGCATTTT.

The chain recombines TRBV3-1 (or the pseudogene TRBV3-2) with TRBJ2-1; 9 nucleotides match TRBD2. The CDR3 contains 14 residues. Unmatched junction bases numbered 3, after V lost 3 bases and J lost 6 bases. Germline CDR1 is LGHDT and CDR2 is YNNKEL (reference sequence). CDR3 sequence (DNA): TGTGCCAGCAGCCAGGGCGGGGGGGCCAATGAGCAGTTCTTC. Protein sequence: CASSQGGGANEQFF.

The chain has TRBV21-1 and TRBJ1-4; the table's D call, TRBD1, has no DNA check behind it. TRBV21-1 is classified as a pseudogene. The CDR3 runs 13 residues. The CDR3 loop is CASSNRVCEKLFF. The CDR3 DNA reads as TGTGCCAGCAGCAACAGGGTGTGCGAAAAACTGTTTTTT.

This clone was counted only a few times. The chain couples TRBV6-5 to TRBJ2-1, with D unresolved. This CDR3 has 11 residues. Germline loops: CDR1 MNHEY, CDR2 SVGAGI. The germline V and J ends were trimmed by 2 bases and 14 bases, with 10 bases remaining between them. The CDR3 sequence is CASSYGAREFF. The CDR3 DNA reads as TGTGCCAGCAGTTACGGCGCACGGGAGTTCTTC.

The chain carries TRBV7-8 and TRBJ1-5; no definite D call. This CDR3 is built from 16 residues. With 1 base removed from V and 3 bases from J, the gap between germline ends came to 13 bases. CDR1 SGHVS and CDR2 FQNEAQ come from the germline V gene. The CDR3 DNA reads TGTGCCAGCAGCTTAGAGTTGGTGCGGAACAATCAGCCCCAGCATTTT. It translates to CASSLELVRNNQPQHF.

The chain is built from TRBV2 and TRBJ1-4; TRBD1 aligns across 9 bases. CDR1 SNHLY and CDR2 FYNNEI come from the germline V gene. With V trimmed by 6 bases and J by 4 bases, 3 bases remained unmatched. CDR3 length: 14 amino acids. DNA for the CDR3: TGTGCCAGCAGGGGGACAGGGAATAATGAAAAACTGTTTTTT. This codes for CASRGTGNNEKLFF.

The chain recombines TRBV20-1 with TRBJ2-7; D is uncertain. V was shortened by 3 bases and J by 7 bases, with 16 bases between the two germline ends. The CDR3 has 13 residues. Looked up from germline, CDR1 is DFQATT and CDR2 is SNEGSKA (reference sequence). The CDR3 loop is CSASRDLLREQYF. The CDR3, as DNA: TGCAGTGCTAGTCGTGACTTACTACGTGAGCAGTACTTC.

This chain joins TRBV6-5 and TRBJ2-3; no definite D call. Trimming removed 4 bases at V and 5 bases at J, with 16 bases between. CDR3 size: 15 residues. Germline V gives CDR1 MNHEY, CDR2 SVGAGI. The DNA for the CDR3 is TGTGCCAGCAGTTCCCCCCCTGGCCGGGTAGATACGCAGTATTTT. Its protein is CASSSPPGRVDTQYF.

The rearrangement uses TRBV28 and TRBJ2-2; 10 bases are shared with TRBD1. The CDR3 runs to 15 residues. V shed 9 bases and J 6 bases; nucleotides not matched to a gene: 10. Germline loops: CDR1 MDHEN, CDR2 SYDVKM. CDR3 sequence (DNA): TGTGCCAGTACTCCGGGACAGGGGTTGTCCGGGGAGCTGTTTTTT. Translated, it gives CASTPGQGLSGELFF.

The V gene is TRBV15, the J gene TRBJ1-2, with D perhaps matching TRBD1 (5 bases). CDR1 and CDR2 from the germline V gene are LNHNV and YYDKDF (reference sequence). This CDR3 comprises 16 residues. With 3 bases removed from V and 2 bases from J, the gap between germline ends came to 16 bases. The CDR3 DNA reads as TGTGCCACCAGCAGCACCGACAGCCTCCTAAACTATGGCTACACCTTC. Protein product: CATSSTDSLLNYGYTF.

The chain is built from TRBV3-1 (or the pseudogene TRBV3-2) and TRBJ1-4; 9 bases fit TRBD1. Trimming at V came to 4 bases and at J to 8 bases, leaving 5 bases not matched to a gene. This CDR3 comprises 14 residues. Per the germline V gene, CDR1 is LGHDT and CDR2 is YNNKEL (reference sequence). The CDR3 here is CASSRNGQGEKLFF. DNA of the CDR3: TGTGCCAGCAGCCGAAACGGACAGGGGGAAAAACTGTTTTTT.

This chain joins TRBV7-3 and TRBJ2-3; 10 bases agree with TRBD2. V lost 4 bases and J lost 2; bases outside the gene matches: 3. CDR1 is SGHTA, CDR2 FQGTGA, per germline. The CDR3 is 15 residues long. In DNA form, the CDR3 reads TGTGCCAGCAGCTCCGGGACTAGCGCCACAGATACGCAGTATTTT. Residues: CASSSGTSATDTQYF.